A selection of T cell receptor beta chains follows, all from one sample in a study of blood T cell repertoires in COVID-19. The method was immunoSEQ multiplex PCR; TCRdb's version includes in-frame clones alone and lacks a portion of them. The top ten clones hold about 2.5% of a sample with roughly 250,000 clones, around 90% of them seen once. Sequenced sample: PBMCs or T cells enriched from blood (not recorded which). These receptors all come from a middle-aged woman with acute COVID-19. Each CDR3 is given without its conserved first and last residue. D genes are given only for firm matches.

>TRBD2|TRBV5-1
ASSQTSGGPSTDTQY
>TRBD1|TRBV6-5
ASSYDRGDDEQY
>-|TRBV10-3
AISSGKSYNEQF
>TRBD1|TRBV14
ASSQATGGTEAF
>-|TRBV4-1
ASSLQGTNEKLF
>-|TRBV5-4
ATLDLGSYEQY
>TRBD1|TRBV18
ASSPPQGDGYT
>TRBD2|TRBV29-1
SVAGLAEYTGELF
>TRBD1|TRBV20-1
SADRGNGYT
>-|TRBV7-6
ASSGLGSNSGANVLT
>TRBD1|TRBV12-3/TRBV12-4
ASSRTGVYGYT
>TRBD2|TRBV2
ASSEGLAGPLPYNEQF
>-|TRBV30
AWSGSGGAVTGELF
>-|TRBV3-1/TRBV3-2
ASSQGEGAYGYT